The rows below give T cell receptor beta chains drawn from one sample of a study of T-cell reconstitution after alpha-beta-depleted transplantation in children. TCRdb itself ran the PCR reads through MiXCR, one entry per CDR3 protein. The sample has approximately 510,000 distinct CDR3 sequences, 15% to 20% seen once. Source: PBMCs from the stem cell graft donor, taken from the stem cell graft. The receptors shown here come from a human donor who donated a stem cell graft to a child with acute lymphoblastic leukemia. The conserved cysteine and the conserved F or W are not part of the CDR3 here.

v_gene | len | CDR3aa
TRBV3-1 | 15 | ASSQGGLGQGNQPQH
TRBV16 | 13 | ASSQRQASDYGYT
TRBV4-2 | 14 | ASSQDLGSTNEKLF
TRBV11-1 | 17 | ASSSISPDLLAGVYEQY
TRBV3-1 | 14 | ASSQAFGAGSYEQY
TRBV14 | 14 | ASSQTGRPSVDEQF
TRBV2 | 12 | ASTLDRGLSEAF
TRBV11-2 | 15 | ASSPQFGRAANYGYT
TRBV6-1 | 11 | ASSLVGDTEAF
TRBV20-1 | 12 | SARMGGGDEKLF
TRBV5-1 | 12 | ASSLVGSDTEAF
TRBV7-3 | 10 | ASSSPGRAQY
TRBV7-9 | 13 | ASTPGRGRSYEQY
TRBV7-3 | 12 | ASSLTGEGHEQF
TRBV7-6 | 16 | ASSEPRLAGGVGETQY
TRBV12-3/TRBV12-4 | 12 | ASSGTSGYYEQY
TRBV5-1 | 11 | ASSWTGGPEAF
TRBV12-3/TRBV12-4 | 12 | ASTSTVPYNEQF
TRBV20-1 | 12 | SARGQGRAGEQY
TRBV20-1 | 10 | SATRGSQPQH
TRBV15 | 14 | ATTHGYPDSGNTIY
TRBV7-3 | 12 | ASSLVTRTDTQY
TRBV12-3/TRBV12-4 | 14 | ASSPPTGAGTGELF
TRBV5-1 | 13 | ASSLAVTKGSTQY
TRBV24-1 | 11 | ATSDYGGDEQF
TRBV6-5 | 12 | ASSYSGGRGEAF
TRBV7-9 | 13 | ASSTGQQYQETQY
TRBV12-3/TRBV12-4 | 14 | ASIAGGGRAYNEQF
TRBV6-1 | 12 | ASNHQGANQPQH
TRBV27 | 13 | ASSLWGQGIYGYT
TRBV20-1 | 13 | SARFNRLLYYGYT
TRBV14 | 11 | ASTRMNYNEQF
TRBV20-1 | 11 | SAPRTGRETQY
TRBV20-1 | 11 | GSWGQSYNEQF